Listed here are 20 T cell receptor beta chains from one sample, sequenced in a study of cytomegalovirus exposure and HLA in healthy donors. Primers: 60 Vbeta forward and 13 Jbeta reverse. Generated by immunoSEQ multiplex PCR, the TCRdb table keeps only in-frame clones and is missing some. The data contain approximately 61,000 clones, about 80% of them singletons. Sequencing used PBMCs. The source of these receptors is a man aged 50 or older in good health and CMV-seropositive.

V and J are TRBV7-2 and TRBJ2-5; 12 nucleotides align to TRBD2. The J segment lost 4 bases and the V segment lost 5 bases, leaving 5 bases of the junction unmatched. The CDR3 consists of 15 residues. Germline CDR1 and CDR2: SGHTA and FQGNSA. CDR3 sequence (DNA): TGTGCCAGCAGCATTACTAGCGGGGGGCCAGAGACCCAGTACTTC. This translates into CASSITSGGPETQYF. Drawing the rest from reference TRBV7-2 and TRBJ2-5, the complete variable domain is GAGVSQSPSNKVTEKGKDVELRCDPISGHTALYWYRQSLGQGLEFLIYFQGNSAPDKSGLPSDRFSAERTGGSVSTLTIQRTQQEDSAVYLCASSITSGGPETQYFGPGTRLLVL.

This sequence joins TRBV6-5 and TRBJ2-1; TRBD2 might be the D (5 bases). This CDR3 comprises 14 residues. V gave up 4 bases and J gave up 3 bases, with 10 bases separating them. From germline, CDR1 is MNHEY and CDR2 SVGAGI. The CDR3 sequence is CASSSTGNYNEQFF. As DNA, the CDR3 is TGTGCCAGCAGTTCCACGGGAAACTACAATGAGCAGTTCTTC.

This chain joins TRBV5-8 and TRBJ1-6; 8 bases are a match to TRBD1. The CDR3 has 17 residues. Germline-derived CDR1 and CDR2 are SGHTS and YDEGEE. Trimming took 1 base from V and 8 from J; bases not matched to a gene: 11. CDR3 residues: CASSLTGGVSSDSPLHF. Written as DNA, the CDR3 is TGTGCCAGCAGCTTGACAGGGGGGGTTTCGTCAGATTCACCCCTCCACTTT. The full variable domain, completed using reference TRBV5-8 and TRBJ1-6, is EAGVTQSPTHLIKTRGQQATLRCSPISGHTSVYWYQQALGLGLQFLLWYDEGEERNRGNFPPRFSGRQFPNYSSELNVNALELEDSALYLCASSLTGGVSSDSPLHFGNGTRLTVT.

DNA for the CDR3: TGTGCCAGCAGTTTAGTAGCCGGGGAGCTGTTTTTT. Amino acid sequence: CASSLVAGELFF. The rearrangement uses TRBV28 and TRBJ2-2; D ambiguous. The CDR3 has 12 amino acids. Germline V gene data show CDR1 as MDHEN and CDR2 as SYDVKM. V was shortened by 2 bases and J by 6 bases, with 4 bases between the two germline ends.

On this clone itself: One end of the junction does not line up with germline, which may come from a read error. The V and J genes are TRBV5-1 and TRBJ2-5; 14 nucleotides agree with TRBD2. The CDR3 is 18 residues long. The V gene's germline CDR1 is SGHRS and CDR2 YFSETQ. The DNA of the CDR3 is TGCGCCACCAGCTTGGCCGGGACTAGCGGGAGTGGGGGTATTATGCAGTACTTC. This encodes CATSLAGTSGSGGIMQYF.

This clone was found a few times. The chain employs TRBV6-5 and TRBJ2-7, with 8 bases fitting TRBD1. In germline, CDR1 is MNHEY, CDR2 SVGAGI. Unmatched junction bases numbered 12, after V lost 6 bases and J lost 8 bases. The CDR3 has 14 residues. CDR3 in amino acids: CASSPRDRRDKQYF. The CDR3, as DNA: TGTGCCAGCAGCCCCCGGGACAGGCGGGATAAGCAGTACTTC.

The CDR3 nucleotides are TGTGCCAGTAGCGCGAGCTCTGGGGCCAACGTCCTGACTTTC. This translates into CASSASSGANVLTF. The chain is built from TRBV19 and TRBJ2-6; no definite D call. The V gene's germline CDR1 is LNHDA and CDR2 SQIVND (reference sequence). V lost 6 bases to trimming and J lost 0 bases, with 6 bases between them. CDR3 size: 14 residues.

The chain links TRBV30 to TRBJ2-7; possible D gene TRBD1, 6 bases. V lost 5 bases and J lost 0, with 11 bases in between. The CDR3 spans 13 residues. Germline assignment: CDR1 GTSNPN and CDR2 SVGIG (reference sequence). CDR3 in DNA: TGTGCCTGGGGGGGCGCCCACTCCTACGAGCAGTACTTC. Translated, it gives CAWGGAHSYEQYF.

The chain joins TRBV7-3 to TRBJ2-1; 9 nucleotides align to TRBD2. V was pared by 2 bases and J by 4 bases, with 6 bases of the junction left unmatched. The CDR3 spans 16 residues. The germline V gene encodes CDR1 SGHTA and CDR2 FQGTGA. This CDR3 reads CASSLASGMFYNEQFF. CDR3 sequence (DNA): TGTGCCAGCAGCTTAGCTAGCGGGATGTTTTACAATGAGCAGTTCTTC.

The rearrangement links TRBV30 to TRBJ2-5, with 11 positions matching TRBD1. CDR1 is GTSNPN, CDR2 SVGIG, per germline (reference sequence). The CDR3 has 12 residues. V gave up 5 bases and J gave up 5 bases; unmatched junction bases: 1. The CDR3 nucleotides are TGTGCCTGGGGGGACAGGGGGGAGACCCAGTACTTC. Translating gives CAWGDRGETQYF.

This clone was seen more than once but under ten times. This chain links TRBV14 with TRBJ1-3, with TRBD1 matching over 7 bases. The V gene's germline CDR1 is SGHDN and CDR2 FVKESK. V shed 4 bases, J shed 3 bases, and the junction held 0 bases outside the gene matches. This CDR3 has 13 residues. The CDR3 is CASSRDSGNTIYF. The CDR3 nucleotides read TGTGCCAGCAGCCGGGACAGTGGAAACACCATATATTTT.

This chain connects TRBV27 to TRBJ1-1; tentative D call: TRBD1 (6 bases). Per the germline V gene, CDR1 is MNHEY and CDR2 is SMNVEV (reference sequence). The CDR3 length is 14 residues. Trimming stripped 6 bases from V and 2 bases from J, with 13 bases between. CDR3 DNA: TGTGCCAGCAGCCGCCGGACAGTAAACACTGAAGCTTTCTTT. Translating gives CASSRRTVNTEAFF.

The chain recombines TRBV29-1 with TRBJ2-7; 7 bases match TRBD1. This CDR3 contains 13 residues. After removal of 4 bases from V and 6 bases from J, the junction contained 9 bases not matched to a gene. The germline CDR1 and CDR2 sequences are SQVTM and ANQGSEA. CDR3 sequence reads: CSVGEGQSFEQYF. In DNA, the CDR3 is TGCAGCGTTGGAGAGGGACAGAGCTTCGAGCAGTACTTC.

For the CDR3, the DNA is TGTGCCAGCAGTACAGGACTAGCGGTGTCTGGGGCCAACGTCCTGACTTTC. Residues: CASSTGLAVSGANVLTF. The V call is TRBV27, the J call TRBJ2-6, with TRBD2 matching 10 bases. Germline V gene sequence: CDR1 MNHEY, CDR2 SMNVEV (reference sequence). CDR3 size: 17 residues. V shed 5 bases and J 1 base; nucleotides not matched to a gene: 5.

This clone was picked up a small number of times. As DNA, the CDR3 is TGTGCCAGCAGCGTACAATCGAGCCAAGAGACCCAGTACTTC. It encodes CASSVQSSQETQYF. The chain employs TRBV9 and TRBJ2-5; D not resolved. From germline, CDR1 is SGDLS and CDR2 YYNGEE. V lost 1 base, J lost 1 base, and 8 bases lay in between. The CDR3 sequence is 14 residues long.

This clone showed up just a few times. The V gene is TRBV5-6, the J gene TRBJ2-5; 7 bases fit TRBD2. CDR1 is SGHDT and CDR2 is YYEEEE in the germline V gene. V was clipped by 1 base and J by 5 bases; unmatched bases: 5. This CDR3 region has 14 residues. This CDR3 reads CASSLTSGMETQYF. In DNA, the CDR3 is TGTGCCAGCAGCTTGACCAGCGGGATGGAGACCCAGTACTTC.

To note about this clone: Other DNA sequences in this sample translate to the same CDR3. This chain connects TRBV6-5 to TRBJ1-2; 10 bases match TRBD1. Germline-derived CDR1 and CDR2 are MNHEY and SVGAGI. The CDR3 is 12 residues long. The V segment lost 5 bases and the J segment 8 bases; nucleotides outside the gene matches: 2. In nucleotides, the CDR3 is TGTGCCAGCAGTCGGGACAGGGGCGGCTACACCTTC. Translated: CASSRDRGGYTF.

For this clone: One end of the junction fails to match germline, which may point to a read error. The chain recombines TRBV30 with TRBJ2-6, with 11 bases identical to TRBD1. The CDR3 is 16 amino acids. The germline V gene encodes CDR1 GTSNPN and CDR2 SVGIG (reference sequence). CDR3 sequence: CAWSDGTGGGANVLNF. Written as DNA, the CDR3 is TGTGCCTGGAGTGACGGGACAGGGGGTGGGGCCAACGTCCTGAATTTC.

This clone has just a few counts. The chain employs TRBV29-1 and TRBJ1-1, with D hard to call. The V end was cut by 1 base, the J end by 11 bases, with 14 bases between. Germline CDR1 and CDR2: SQVTM and ANQGSEA. This CDR3 has 12 amino acids. The CDR3 DNA reads TGCAGCGTTGAAGCTCCCCTCCTGAGGGCTTTCTTT. It specifies CSVEAPLLRAFF.

The chain carries TRBV28 and TRBJ2-2, with 8 bases fitting TRBD1. Germline CDR1 and CDR2: MDHEN and SYDVKM. This CDR3 is 16 amino acids long. Trimming cost V 5 bases and J 3 bases; bases outside gene matches: 8. Written as DNA, the CDR3 is TGTGCCAGCAGTCGCGAAGGGACAGGCGACACCGGGGAGCTGTTTTTT. Translated, it gives CASSREGTGDTGELFF.